A single sample gave rise to the 25 T cell receptor beta chains below, sequenced in a study of T cell repertoires in cytomegalovirus infection. Their specific antigens are unknown. TCRdb analysed the reads with MiXCR anew, one entry per CDR3 protein. The sample has about 920,000 distinct CDR3 sequences; around 30% are singletons. The material was cultured CD8+ T cells from PBMCs, obtained from culture after CMV antigen stimulation. These TCRs come from a human donor in good health (CMV status not recorded). Some clones in this sample may be carry-over from other donors' samples.

This clonotype was seen at least ten times. This rearrangement joins TRBV7-2 to TRBJ2-5; 9 bases are shared with TRBD1. Trimming cost V 5 bases and J 2 bases; bases outside gene matches: 15. This CDR3 comprises 18 residues. Germline CDR1 reads SGHTA; CDR2 reads FQGNSA. The CDR3 region is CASSTRPGDREQQETQYF. The CDR3 region has the DNA TGTGCCAGCAGCACCAGACCTGGGGACAGGGAACAACAAGAGACCCAGTACTTC.

Note on this clonotype: The germline gene is not matched at one end of the junction; a read error may be the cause. This rearrangement joins TRBV27 to TRBJ2-1; 7 bases map to TRBD1. Germline V lookup: CDR1 MNHEY, CDR2 SMNVEV (reference sequence). CDR3 length equals 14 residues. In DNA form, the CDR3 reads TGTGCCAGCAACAAACAGGGGCCCTACAATGAGCAGATCTTC. As protein: CASNKQGPYNEQIF.

Remarks on this clonotype: This could be a read error, since a much larger clone is one nucleotide away. The chain has TRBV7-8 and TRBJ1-5; 8 nucleotides align to TRBD1. V was pared by 5 bases and J by 6 bases, with 9 bases of the junction left unmatched. Germline V gene data show CDR1 as SGHVS and CDR2 as FQNEAQ. CDR3 length: 15 residues. The CDR3 protein is CASSPTSGGLQPQHF. The CDR3 DNA follows: TGTGCCAGCAGCCCCACGTCAGGGGGCCTTCAGCCCCAGCATTTT.

This chain uses TRBV2 with TRBJ2-5, with 8 bases lining up with TRBD1. Losses at the gene ends were 2 bases for V and 1 base for J; bases not matched to a gene: 3. Germline-derived CDR1 and CDR2 are SNHLY and FYNNEI. This CDR3 region has 15 residues. Here the CDR3 reads CASSEKTGVQETQYF. The CDR3 DNA reads as TGTGCCAGCAGTGAAAAGACAGGGGTCCAAGAGACCCAGTACTTC.

Worth noting for this clonotype: This could be a read error, since a much larger clone is one nucleotide away. This chain connects TRBV7-8 to TRBJ1-2, with D possibly matching TRBD1 (6 bases). This CDR3 is 15 amino acids long. Per the germline V gene, CDR1 is SGHVS and CDR2 is FQNEAQ. The DNA of the CDR3 is TGTGCCAGCAACTTAACAGGGCGGAATAACTATGGCTACACCTTC. This codes for CASNLTGRNNYGYTF.

The J gene is TRBJ2-3, the V gene TRBV13; 12 positions agree with TRBD2. The length of the CDR3 is 16 residues. Per germline, CDR1 PRHDT and CDR2 FYEKMQ (reference sequence). The V segment lost 1 base and the J segment 6 bases; nucleotides outside the gene matches: 5. CDR3 sequence: CASSLASGGAKDTQYF. The CDR3 bases are TGTGCCAGCAGCTTAGCTAGCGGGGGGGCCAAGGATACGCAGTATTTT.

This chain uses TRBV14 with TRBJ1-2; D is uncertain. Per the germline V gene, CDR1 is SGHDN and CDR2 is FVKESK. V lost 0 bases and J lost 8, with 13 bases in between. There are 14 residues in the CDR3. The CDR3 reads CASSQDRARAGYTF. Here the CDR3 DNA reads TGTGCCAGCAGCCAAGATAGGGCACGGGCCGGCTACACCTTC.

This clonotype has only a few counts. The gene calls are TRBV6-5 and TRBJ2-1; TRBD2 matches at 9 bases. This CDR3 is built from 16 residues. The germline gives CDR1 MNHEY, CDR2 SVGAGI. The V segment lost 6 bases and the J segment 1 base; nucleotides outside the gene matches: 7. The CDR3 here is CASRSISGGSYNEQFF. The CDR3, as DNA: TGTGCCAGCAGATCCATAAGCGGGGGGTCCTACAATGAGCAGTTCTTC.

The V call is TRBV4-2, the J call TRBJ1-1; no clear D. CDR1 LGHNA and CDR2 YNFKEQ come from the germline V gene. There are 14 residues in the CDR3. Trimming shortened V by 1 base and J by 1 base, and 7 bases separated the two germline ends. Written as DNA, the CDR3 is TGTGCCAGCAGCCAAGGGGCCCGGAACACTGAAGCTTTCTTT. It specifies CASSQGARNTEAFF.

V is TRBV27 and J is TRBJ2-7; TRBD1 might be the D (6 bases). The CDR3 contains 17 residues. CDR1 is MNHEY and CDR2 is SMNVEV in the germline V gene (reference sequence). V lost 5 bases and J lost 6, with 26 bases in between. The DNA of the CDR3 is TGTGCCAGCAGTCCCCTGGACAGCCCGAGTCTTCTGACCGAGCAGTACTTC. As protein: CASSPLDSPSLLTEQYF.

In this sample, this clonotype turned up a few times. This chain uses TRBV12-3 or TRBV12-4 with TRBJ2-5; no firm D call. CDR3 length equals 12 residues. V lost 4 bases and J lost 10, with 13 bases in between. The CDR3 here is CASSYTGRDQYF. Written as DNA, the CDR3 is TGTGCCAGCAGTTACACCGGTAGGGACCAGTACTTC.

This clonotype was seen only a few times. The chain uses TRBV27 and TRBJ1-2; tentative D call: TRBD1 (6 bases). V gave up 5 bases and J gave up 4 bases, with 11 bases separating them. This CDR3 has 13 residues. The V gene's germline CDR1 is MNHEY and CDR2 SMNVEV (reference sequence). CDR3 amino acids: CASSENRVYGYTF. In DNA, the CDR3 is TGTGCCAGCAGTGAGAACAGGGTCTATGGCTACACCTTC.

Many counts were recorded for this clonotype. The V gene is TRBV7-8, the J gene TRBJ1-2, with D perhaps matching TRBD1 (6 bases). CDR1 and CDR2 from the germline V gene are SGHVS and FQNEAQ. V was clipped by 3 bases and J by 6 bases, with 17 bases between them. The CDR3 totals 15 residues. In nucleotides, the CDR3 is TGTGCCAGCAGCTTGCCCCGGGGGCTTAAGGATGGCTACACCTTC. Translated: CASSLPRGLKDGYTF.

The chain carries TRBV4-1 and TRBJ1-1; D not resolved. V shed 0 bases and J shed 4 bases, with 9 bases lying between them. Germline-derived CDR1 and CDR2 are MGHRA and YSYEKL. The CDR3 is made up of 14 amino acids. The CDR3 loop is CASSQEGPSTEAFF. CDR3 sequence (DNA): TGCGCCAGCAGCCAAGAGGGCCCGTCCACTGAAGCTTTCTTT.

The CDR3 sequence: CASSLEGSGHGYTF. The CDR3 DNA sequence: TGTGCCAGCAGCTTAGAAGGGTCAGGACATGGCTACACCTTC. V and J are TRBV13 and TRBJ1-2; no reliable D call. Trimming cost V 1 base and J 6 bases, with 12 bases left between them. From germline, CDR1 is PRHDT and CDR2 FYEKMQ (reference sequence). The CDR3 has 14 residues. Full variable domain (missing parts from reference TRBV13 and TRBJ1-2): AAGVIQSPRHLIKEKRETATLKCYPIPRHDTVYWYQQGPGQDPQFLISFYEKMQSDKGSIPDRFSAQQFSDYHSELNMSSLELGDSALYFCASSLEGSGHGYTFGSGTRLTVV.

V gene TRBV6-5 combines with J gene TRBJ1-1; D perhaps matches TRBD1 (6 bases). Looked up from germline, CDR1 is MNHEY and CDR2 is SVGAGI. This CDR3 is built from 14 residues. V was shortened by 2 bases and J by 3 bases, with 10 bases between the two germline ends. The CDR3 DNA is TGTGCCAGCAGTTACAAGGCAGGGGACACTGAAGCTTTCTTT. Translating it yields CASSYKAGDTEAFF.

This chain links TRBV27 with TRBJ1-3, with D maybe TRBD1 (5 bases). The germline CDR1 and CDR2 sequences are MNHEY and SMNVEV (reference sequence). Trimming took 4 bases from V and 2 from J, leaving 6 bases between them. The CDR3 contains 13 residues. The CDR3 DNA reads TGTGCCAGCAGTTGGGGACCTGGAAACACCATATATTTT. Translated, it gives CASSWGPGNTIYF.

The V and J genes are TRBV19 and TRBJ1-2; D perhaps matches TRBD1 (5 bases). The ends were cut back, 5 bases at V and 4 bases at J, with 11 bases in the middle. CDR1 and CDR2 (germline): LNHDA, SQIVND (reference sequence). CDR3 length: 13 residues. The CDR3 sequence: CASSPGGFYGYTF. The DNA for the CDR3 is TGTGCCAGTAGTCCGGGGGGGTTCTATGGCTACACCTTC.

This chain links TRBV4-1 with TRBJ2-1, with 16 bases aligning to TRBD2. This CDR3 is 17 amino acids long. The trim removed 4 bases at V and 5 bases at J, leaving 5 bases unmatched. Germline V gene lookup returns CDR1 MGHRA and CDR2 YSYEKL. CDR3 amino acids: CASSPSGLAGGNNEQFF. The CDR3 bases are TGCGCCAGCAGCCCATCGGGACTAGCGGGGGGGAACAATGAGCAGTTCTTC.

The chain combines TRBV18 with TRBJ2-5; 7 nucleotides line up with TRBD1. Germline V CDR1 and CDR2: KGHSH, LQKENI. The V segment lost 1 base and the J segment 3 bases; nucleotides outside the gene matches: 2. The CDR3 sequence is 14 residues long. The CDR3 DNA is TGTGCCAGCTCACCACAGGGGGCTGAAGAGACCCAGTACTTC. Its translation is CASSPQGAEETQYF.

This sequence joins TRBV19 and TRBJ2-1; 10 bases agree with TRBD1. V dropped 5 bases and J dropped 8; count of bases not matched to a gene: 9. From germline, CDR1 is LNHDA and CDR2 SQIVND (reference sequence). This CDR3 is 15 amino acids long. CDR3 DNA sequence: TGTGCCAGTAGTGTCCGGGACAGGGGTCTCGATGAGCAGTTCTTC. This gives the protein CASSVRDRGLDEQFF.

V usage is TRBV10-2 and J usage is TRBJ1-1; no reliable D call. CDR3 length: 13 amino acids. Per the germline V gene, CDR1 is WSHSY and CDR2 is SAAADI. The germline V and J ends were trimmed by 8 bases and 7 bases, with 17 bases remaining between them. DNA for the CDR3: TGCGCCAGCGGATCGGGGAGCCGTAGTGAAGCTTTCTTT. It is translated as CASGSGSRSEAFF.

Many counts were recorded for this clonotype. The rearrangement links TRBV27 to TRBJ1-5; 9 bases are a match to TRBD1. Germline V gene sequence: CDR1 MNHEY, CDR2 SMNVEV (reference sequence). Unmatched junction bases numbered 0, after V lost 8 bases and J lost 4 bases. CDR3 length: 12 amino acids. CDR3 nucleotide sequence: TGTGCCAGCGGGACAGGGAATCAGCCCCAGCATTTT. This encodes CASGTGNQPQHF.

The chain is built from TRBV29-1 and TRBJ1-2, with D unclear. Between the trimmed V and J ends, which lost 0 bases and 1 base, there was a span of 6 bases. Germline-derived CDR1 and CDR2 are SQVTM and ANQGSEA. The CDR3 is made up of 13 amino acids. The CDR3 spells CSVEDKLNYGYTF. CDR3 sequence (DNA): TGCAGCGTTGAAGACAAGCTTAACTATGGCTACACCTTC.

The genes are TRBV4-2 and TRBJ1-6; tentatively, D is TRBD1 (5 bases). V was trimmed by 0 bases and J by 5 bases, leaving 11 bases between them. The germline V gene encodes CDR1 LGHNA and CDR2 YNFKEQ. The length of the CDR3 is 16 residues. CDR3: CASSQEAGNNNSPLHF. The CDR3 DNA reads as TGTGCCAGCAGCCAAGAAGCAGGGAATAATAATTCACCCCTCCACTTT.